This T cell receptor beta chain was documented in a study of CD8+CD57+ T cells in acquired aplastic anemia. Across the study: Across the sorted CD4+ and CD8+ cells, DNA amounts averaged approximately 3.1 ug.

Those patients picked for sequencing had displayed CD8+CD57+ cell expansion on flow cytometry. CDR3 and TCR beta VDJ profiling relied on a genomic DNA template. Each CDR3 protein is one row after TCRdb ran MiXCR on the reads. The table has a few hundred thousand distinct CDR3 sequences, roughly 59% seen once. Trimming left V 5 bases short and J 1 base short, with 12 bases between. CDR1 and CDR2 (germline): SNHLY, FYNNEI. There are 14 residues in the CDR3. This receptor was obtained from a human donor with aplastic anemia. The source material was sorted CD4+, CD8+, or CD8+CD57+ T cells (not recorded which) from PBMCs. The chain is built from TRBV2 and TRBJ2-7; D unclear. The CDR3 sequence is CASSPDTNSYEQYF. The CDR3, as DNA: TGTGCCAGCAGTCCTGACACAAATTCCTACGAGCAGTACTTC.